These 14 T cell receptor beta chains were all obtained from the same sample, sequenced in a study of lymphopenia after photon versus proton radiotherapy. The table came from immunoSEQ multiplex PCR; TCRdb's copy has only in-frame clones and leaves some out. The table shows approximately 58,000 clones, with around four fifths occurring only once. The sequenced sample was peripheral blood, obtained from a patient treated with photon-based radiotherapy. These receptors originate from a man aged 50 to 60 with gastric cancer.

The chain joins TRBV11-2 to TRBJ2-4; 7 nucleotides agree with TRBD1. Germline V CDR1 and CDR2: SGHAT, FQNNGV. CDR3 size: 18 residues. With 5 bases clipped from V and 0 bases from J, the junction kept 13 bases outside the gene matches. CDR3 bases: TGTGCCAGCAGCCGACCCCAAGGGACAGTCGAAGCCAAAAACATTCAGTACTTC. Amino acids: CASSRPQGTVEAKNIQYF.

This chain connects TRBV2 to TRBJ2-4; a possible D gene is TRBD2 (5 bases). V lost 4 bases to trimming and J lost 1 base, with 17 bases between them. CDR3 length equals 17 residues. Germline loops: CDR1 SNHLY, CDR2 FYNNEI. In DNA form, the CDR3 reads TGTGCCAGCAGTGTATCGAGACTGGGCGGGGCCAAAAACATTCAGTACTTC. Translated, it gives CASSVSRLGGAKNIQYF.

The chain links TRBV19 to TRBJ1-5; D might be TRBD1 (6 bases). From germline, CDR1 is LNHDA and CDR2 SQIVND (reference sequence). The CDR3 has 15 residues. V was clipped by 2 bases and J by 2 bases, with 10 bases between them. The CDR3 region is CASSIHSGGNQPQHF. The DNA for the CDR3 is TGTGCCAGTAGTATACACTCAGGGGGCAATCAGCCCCAGCATTTT.

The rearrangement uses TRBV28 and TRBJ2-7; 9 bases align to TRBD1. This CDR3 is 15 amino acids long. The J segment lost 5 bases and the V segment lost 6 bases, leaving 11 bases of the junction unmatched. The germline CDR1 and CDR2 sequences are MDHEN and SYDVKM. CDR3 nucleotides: TGTGCCAGCAGCGAACCCGGGACAGGGATACACGAGCAGTACTTC. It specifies CASSEPGTGIHEQYF.

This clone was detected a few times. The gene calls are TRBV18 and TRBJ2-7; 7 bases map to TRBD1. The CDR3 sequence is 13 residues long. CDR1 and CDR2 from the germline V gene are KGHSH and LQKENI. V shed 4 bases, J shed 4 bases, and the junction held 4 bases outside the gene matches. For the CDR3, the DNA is TGTGCCAGCTCACGCCCGGGACAGTACGAGCAGTACTTC. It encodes CASSRPGQYEQYF. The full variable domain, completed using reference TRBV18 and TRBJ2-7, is NAGVMQNPRHLVRRRGQEARLRCSPMKGHSHVYWYRQLPEEGLKFMVYLQKENIIDESGMPKERFSAEFPKEGPSILRIQQVVRGDSAAYFCASSRPGQYEQYFGPGTRLTVT.

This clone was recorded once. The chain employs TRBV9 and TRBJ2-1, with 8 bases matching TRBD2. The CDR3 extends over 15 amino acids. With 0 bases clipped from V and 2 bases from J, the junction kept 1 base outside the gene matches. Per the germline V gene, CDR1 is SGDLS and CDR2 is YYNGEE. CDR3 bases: TGTGCCAGCAGCGTAGAAGCGGGAGCCTACAATGAGCAGTTCTTC. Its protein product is CASSVEAGAYNEQFF.

CDR3 in DNA: TGCGCCAGCAGCTTCGGACTAGCGGGAATCAATGAGCAGTTCTTC. It translates to CASSFGLAGINEQFF. The rearrangement links TRBV5-1 to TRBJ2-1; TRBD2 matches 12 bases. Unmatched junction bases numbered 3, after V lost 2 bases and J lost 6 bases. The CDR3 consists of 15 residues. Germline V gives CDR1 SGHRS, CDR2 YFSETQ.

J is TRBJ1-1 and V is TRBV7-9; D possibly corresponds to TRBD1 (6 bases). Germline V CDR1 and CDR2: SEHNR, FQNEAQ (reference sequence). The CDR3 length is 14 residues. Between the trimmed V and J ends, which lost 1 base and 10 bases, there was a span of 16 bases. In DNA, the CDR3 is TGTGCCAGCAGCTTAGGACAGGCTACCGCGGGAGCTTTCTTT. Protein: CASSLGQATAGAFF.

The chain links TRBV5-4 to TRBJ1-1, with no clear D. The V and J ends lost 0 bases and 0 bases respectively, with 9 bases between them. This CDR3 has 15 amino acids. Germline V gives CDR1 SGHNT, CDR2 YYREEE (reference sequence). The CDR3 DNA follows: TGTGCCAGCAGCTTGGGGCTGGATGTGAACACTGAAGCTTTCTTT. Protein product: CASSLGLDVNTEAFF.

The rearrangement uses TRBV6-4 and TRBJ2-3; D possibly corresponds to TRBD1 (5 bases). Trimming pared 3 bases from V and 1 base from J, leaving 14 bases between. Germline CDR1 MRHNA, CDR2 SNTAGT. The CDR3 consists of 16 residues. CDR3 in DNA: TGTGCCAGCAGTGAAGGGGTGCATCATGGCACAGATACGCAGTATTTT. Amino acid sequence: CASSEGVHHGTDTQYF.

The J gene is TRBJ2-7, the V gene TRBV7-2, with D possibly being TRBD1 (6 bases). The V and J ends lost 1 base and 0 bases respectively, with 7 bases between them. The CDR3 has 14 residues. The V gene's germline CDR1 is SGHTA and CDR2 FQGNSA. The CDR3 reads CASSLEDSSYEQYF. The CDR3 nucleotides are TGTGCCAGCAGCTTAGAGGACAGCTCCTACGAGCAGTACTTC. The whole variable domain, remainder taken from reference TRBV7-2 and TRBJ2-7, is GAGVSQSPSNKVTEKGKDVELRCDPISGHTALYWYRQSLGQGLEFLIYFQGNSAPDKSGLPSDRFSAERTGGSVSTLTIQRTQQEDSAVYLCASSLEDSSYEQYFGPGTRLTVT.

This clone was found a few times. CDR3 region: CASSSGGFSGEKLFF. The CDR3 DNA follows: TGTGCCAGCAGCTCTGGGGGCTTCTCGGGGGAAAAACTGTTTTTT. The rearrangement links TRBV7-9 to TRBJ1-4; TRBD1 might be the D (6 bases). This CDR3 spans 15 amino acids. CDR1 and CDR2 (germline): SEHNR, FQNEAQ (reference sequence). Trimming pared 4 bases from V and 8 bases from J, leaving 17 bases between. Filled out from reference TRBV7-9 and TRBJ1-4, the complete variable domain reads DTGVSQNPRHKITKRGQNVTFRCDPISEHNRLYWYRQTLGQGPEFLTYFQNEAQLEKSRLLSDRFSAERPKGSFSTLEIQRTEQGDSAMYLCASSSGGFSGEKLFFGSGTQLSVL.

CDR3 sequence: CASSSTGGEETQYF. The CDR3 nucleotides are TGTGCCAGCAGTTCGACAGGGGGCGAAGAGACCCAGTACTTC. V usage is TRBV6-5 and J usage is TRBJ2-5; TRBD1 matches 10 bases. Germline loops: CDR1 MNHEY, CDR2 SVGAGI. This CDR3 spans 14 amino acids. V lost 4 bases and J lost 3; bases outside the gene matches: 2.

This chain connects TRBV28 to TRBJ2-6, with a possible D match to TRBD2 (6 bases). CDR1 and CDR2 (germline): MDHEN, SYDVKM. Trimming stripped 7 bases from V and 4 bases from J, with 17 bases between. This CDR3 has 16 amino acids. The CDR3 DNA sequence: TGTGCCAGCAAGTGGGGCGGGAATACCGGGGCCAACGTCCTGACTTTC. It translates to CASKWGGNTGANVLTF.